The present T cell receptor beta chain was sequenced within a study of naive and memory T cell subsets. CDR3 length: 15 amino acids. The J segment lost 3 bases and the V segment lost 5 bases, leaving 4 bases of the junction unmatched. The germline V gene has CDR1 SQVTM and CDR2 ANQGSEA. Ligated cDNA underwent four rounds of PCR with nested alpha and beta constant region primers and SP2. TCRdb re-called the 5' RACE reads with MiXCR, one entry per CDR3 protein. The table records about 57,000 distinct CDR3 sequences, 7.6% of them present only once. TCR cDNA received a 3' ligated oligonucleotide that carried a UMI. This clonotype has more than one count but fewer than ten.

The receptor's source is a female donor in good health. The V call is TRBV29-1, the J call TRBJ2-1, with TRBD2 matching over 13 bases. Here the CDR3 DNA reads TGCAGCGTTCTCGGACTAGCGGGGGTCTACAATGAGCAGTTCTTC. Amino acids: CSVLGLAGVYNEQFF.